The 7 T cell receptor beta chains below were found in one sample sequenced in a study of cytomegalovirus exposure and HLA in healthy donors (TCRdb year 2017). Library creation used the immunoSEQ multiplex PCR assay. The multiplex PCR relied on a mix of 60 forward primers for TCR Vbeta segments and 13 reverse primers for TCR Jbeta segments. In TCRdb, the immuneACCESS table is reduced to in-frame sequences with V and J assigned. These tables do not hold every clone; where another copy was compared, an unresolved V gene accounts for under half, and the others remain unexplained. The sample table shows 150,000 to 200,000 clones, and about four fifths are seen once. The top ten constitute 0.2% to 0.3% of the sample. The specimen was PBMCs. These receptors all stem from a boy younger than 18 in good health and CMV-seronegative.

The chain couples TRBV27 to TRBJ2-2; TRBD1 matches at 11 bases. This CDR3 has 15 residues. Germline CDR1 and CDR2: MNHEY and SMNVEV (reference sequence). With 6 bases clipped from V and 5 bases from J, the junction kept 5 bases outside the gene matches. This chain's CDR3 is CASSPGTGGTGELFF. The CDR3 nucleotides are TGTGCCAGCAGCCCCGGGACAGGGGGAACCGGGGAGCTGTTTTTT.

V gene TRBV6-4 combines with J gene TRBJ2-1; no firm D call. Trimming left V 3 bases short and J 3 bases short, with 12 bases between. The CDR3 spans 15 residues. Germline V gene data show CDR1 as MRHNA and CDR2 as SNTAGT. CDR3 protein: CASSERLSDYNEQFF. Here the CDR3 DNA reads TGTGCCAGCAGTGAACGCCTTAGTGACTACAATGAGCAGTTCTTC.

V usage is TRBV6-5 and J usage is TRBJ1-2; no clear D. Per germline, CDR1 MNHEY and CDR2 SVGAGI. The CDR3 has 13 residues. V lost 0 bases, J lost 7 bases, and 9 bases lay in between. This chain's CDR3 is CASSYSTGIGYTF. In DNA form, the CDR3 reads TGTGCCAGCAGTTACTCGACGGGTATTGGCTACACCTTC.

V and J are TRBV5-6 and TRBJ1-6, with 9 bases that match TRBD1. After removal of 3 bases from V and 0 bases from J, the junction contained 4 bases not matched to a gene. Germline CDR1 reads SGHDT; CDR2 reads YYEEEE. This CDR3 comprises 17 residues. The CDR3 reads CASSSGQGSSYNSPLHF. The CDR3 coding sequence is TGTGCCAGCAGCTCAGGACAGGGGAGCTCCTATAATTCACCCCTCCACTTT.

The chain links TRBV7-2 to TRBJ1-2, with 8 nucleotides matching TRBD1. Unmatched junction bases numbered 5, after V lost 4 bases and J lost 7 bases. The CDR3 sequence is 13 residues long. Looked up from germline, CDR1 is SGHTA and CDR2 is FQGNSA. Written as DNA, the CDR3 is TGTGCCAGCAGCTCGACAGGGGATGGTGGCTACACCTTC. Protein product: CASSSTGDGGYTF. Based on the CDR3 plus reference TRBV7-2 and TRBJ1-2, the full variable domain is GAGVSQSPSNKVTEKGKDVELRCDPISGHTALYWYRQSLGQGLEFLIYFQGNSAPDKSGLPSDRFSAERTGGSVSTLTIQRTQQEDSAVYLCASSSTGDGGYTFGSGTRLTVV.

The chain recombines TRBV2 with TRBJ2-1; 14 bases agree with TRBD2. CDR3 length: 17 residues. Looked up from germline, CDR1 is SNHLY and CDR2 is FYNNEI. Losses at the gene ends were 6 bases for V and 1 base for J; bases not matched to a gene: 5. Here the CDR3 reads CASRDGTSGGSYNEQFF. The CDR3 bases are TGTGCCAGCAGAGACGGGACTAGCGGGGGTTCCTACAATGAGCAGTTCTTC.

V is TRBV6-4 and J is TRBJ2-3, with 7 bases that match TRBD1. Germline assignment: CDR1 MRHNA and CDR2 SNTAGT. The V and J ends lost 8 bases and 2 bases, in that order; junction bases with no gene match: 10. The CDR3 totals 15 residues. Here the CDR3 DNA reads TGTGCCAGCGCTGAACAGGGGTCGGTCACAGATACGCAGTATTTT. Its translation is CASAEQGSVTDTQYF.